Below are 3 T cell receptor beta chains sequenced from a single sample in a study of T cell changes during pregnancy in multiple sclerosis. Measured with immunoSEQ multiplex PCR; TCRdb has only the in-frame clones, and not every one. The sample has tens of thousands of clones; over 85% are singletons. Material: peripheral blood, obtained after pregnancy. The receptor set was obtained from a female donor in good health, enrolled as a control in a pregnancy study.

V usage is TRBV29-1 and J usage is TRBJ2-1, with TRBD2 as a possible D gene (5 bases). The CDR3 covers 14 residues. Trimming took off 7 bases at V and 5 bases at J, with 18 bases between the two ends. The germline CDR1 and CDR2 sequences are SQVTM and ANQGSEA. CDR3 nucleotides: TGCAGCGGGACGAGGACTTTTGGGAACAATGAGCAGTTCTTC. Translating gives CSGTRTFGNNEQFF.

This rearrangement joins TRBV5-4 to TRBJ2-5; 8 bases match TRBD2. After removal of 4 bases from V and 2 bases from J, the junction contained 7 bases not matched to a gene. CDR1 SGHNT and CDR2 YYREEE come from the germline V gene (reference sequence). The CDR3 runs 15 residues. The CDR3 nucleotides read TGTGCCAGCAGCCTGCCGGGACTAGGGCAAGAGACCCAGTACTTC. Translating gives CASSLPGLGQETQYF.

As DNA, the CDR3 is TGTGCCAGTAGGGGACAGGGAAGGGATGAGCAGTTCTTC. Amino acid sequence: CASRGQGRDEQFF. The chain links TRBV19 to TRBJ2-1, with TRBD1 matching 9 bases. The CDR3 covers 13 residues. CDR1 is LNHDA, CDR2 SQIVND, per germline (reference sequence). Trimming cost V 6 bases and J 8 bases; bases outside gene matches: 5.